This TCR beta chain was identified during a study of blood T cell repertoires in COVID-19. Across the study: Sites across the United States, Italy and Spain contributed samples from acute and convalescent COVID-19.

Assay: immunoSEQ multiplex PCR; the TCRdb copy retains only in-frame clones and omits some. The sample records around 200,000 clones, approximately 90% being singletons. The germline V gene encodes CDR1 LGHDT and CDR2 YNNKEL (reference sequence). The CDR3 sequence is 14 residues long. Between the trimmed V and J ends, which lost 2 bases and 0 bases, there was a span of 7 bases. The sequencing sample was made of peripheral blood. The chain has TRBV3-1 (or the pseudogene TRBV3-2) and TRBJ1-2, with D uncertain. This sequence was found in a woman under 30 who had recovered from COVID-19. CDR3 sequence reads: CASSQFRSNYGYTF. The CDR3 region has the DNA TGTGCCAGCAGCCAATTCAGGTCTAACTATGGCTACACCTTC.